A single sample gave rise to the 22 T cell receptor beta chains below, sequenced in a study of immune evolution from preneoplasia to lung adenocarcinoma. Generated by immunoSEQ multiplex PCR, the TCRdb table keeps only in-frame clones and is missing some. The repertoire holds about 3,700 clones, with approximately 85% as singletons. Sequenced input: FFPE invasive lung adenocarcinoma tissue. These receptors all stem from a person aged 50-59 years with lung adenocarcinoma.

The chain links TRBV10-3 to TRBJ2-5; 12 nucleotides line up with TRBD2. The CDR3 runs 15 residues. The V gene end was trimmed by 6 bases and the J gene end by 5 bases; junction bases not matched to a gene: 7. CDR1 ENHRY and CDR2 SYGVKD come from the germline V gene. The CDR3 protein is CAIRPTSGSGETQYF. The DNA of the CDR3 is TGTGCCATCAGGCCGACTAGCGGGAGTGGGGAGACCCAGTACTTC.

This chain joins TRBV4-1 and TRBJ1-2; D call uncertain. The germline V and J ends were trimmed by 0 bases and 6 bases, with 11 bases remaining between them. CDR1 MGHRA and CDR2 YSYEKL come from the germline V gene. This CDR3 is built from 14 residues. CDR3 residues: CASSQDQLADGYTF. The CDR3 nucleotides read TGCGCCAGCAGCCAAGATCAGCTGGCAGATGGCTACACCTTC.

V and J are TRBV5-1 and TRBJ2-3, with TRBD2 identical over 7 bases. The CDR3 totals 15 residues. CDR1 and CDR2 (germline): SGHRS, YFSETQ. J gave up 6 bases and V 5 bases, and 12 bases lay outside the gene matches. In DNA, the CDR3 is TGCGCCAGCAGGAACTCAGCGGGGCAAGAGGATACGCAGTATTTT. Its protein is CASRNSAGQEDTQYF.

The gene calls are TRBV28 and TRBJ1-1; D is unclear. This CDR3 has 14 amino acids. Germline CDR1 MDHEN, CDR2 SYDVKM. Trimming cost V 5 bases and J 4 bases, with 14 bases left between them. CDR3 nucleotides: TGTGCCAGCAGTCCCACGTTGGAAGGCACTGAAGCTTTCTTT. It translates to CASSPTLEGTEAFF.

V is TRBV2 and J is TRBJ2-5; D is undetermined. The CDR3 consists of 12 residues. CDR1 and CDR2 (germline): SNHLY, FYNNEI. The V end lost 3 bases, the J end lost 6 bases, and 8 bases lay between the germline ends. CDR3 sequence: CASSDSSQTQYF. The CDR3 DNA sequence: TGTGCCAGCAGTGATTCCAGTCAGACCCAGTACTTC.

The CDR3 reads CASSLYGEMSEKLFF. As DNA, the CDR3 is TGCGCCAGCAGCTTGTATGGGGAGATGAGTGAAAAACTGTTTTTT. The rearrangement joins TRBV5-1 to TRBJ1-4; no definite D call. V gave up 1 base and J gave up 7 bases, with 14 bases separating them. The CDR3 is made up of 15 amino acids. The germline gives CDR1 SGHRS, CDR2 YFSETQ.

This clone was seen only a few times. The gene calls are TRBV6-5 and TRBJ2-7; 7 nucleotides agree with TRBD1. Germline V gives CDR1 MNHEY, CDR2 SVGAGI. The CDR3 spans 15 residues. J lost 4 bases, V lost 0 bases, and 6 bases had no gene match. This CDR3 reads CASSYSEGGMYEQYF. The DNA of the CDR3 is TGTGCCAGCAGTTACTCAGAAGGGGGCATGTACGAGCAGTACTTC.

V and J are TRBV6-4 and TRBJ2-2, with 11 bases matching TRBD2. Germline-derived CDR1 and CDR2 are MRHNA and SNTAGT. The CDR3 is 16 residues long. V lost 6 bases, J lost 4 bases, and 7 bases stayed unmatched. The CDR3 is CASSELAGDGTGELFF. The DNA for the CDR3 is TGTGCCAGCAGCGAACTAGCGGGAGACGGCACCGGGGAGCTGTTTTTT.

Here the CDR3 reads CASSPNRWGASTDTQYF. CDR3 DNA sequence: TGTGCCAGCAGTCCCAATCGCTGGGGGGCAAGCACAGATACGCAGTATTTT. This chain uses TRBV28 with TRBJ2-3, with D possibly being TRBD1 or TRBD2 (6 bases each). V shed 5 bases and J shed 0 bases, with 18 bases lying between them. Germline V gives CDR1 MDHEN, CDR2 SYDVKM. The CDR3 has 17 amino acids.

The CDR3 is CAWSQTSRRTDTQYF. The CDR3 region has the DNA TGTGCCTGGAGCCAGACTAGCAGGCGCACAGATACGCAGTATTTT. The chain recombines TRBV30 with TRBJ2-3, with TRBD2 matching over 7 bases. This CDR3 region has 15 residues. Germline assignment: CDR1 GTSNPN and CDR2 SVGIG (reference sequence). With V trimmed by 3 bases and J by 1 base, 7 bases remained unmatched.

CDR3 sequence: CASSATGTGELFF. CDR3 bases: TGTGCCAGCAGCGCCACAGGCACCGGGGAGCTGTTTTTT. This chain uses TRBV9 with TRBJ2-2; the D gene is possibly TRBD1 (5 bases). CDR1 is SGDLS and CDR2 is YYNGEE in the germline V gene. The V gene lost 3 bases and the J gene lost 4 bases, with 7 bases spanning the gap. The CDR3 totals 13 residues. The full variable domain, with the rest looked up from reference TRBV9 and TRBJ2-2, is DSGVTQTPKHLITATGQRVTLRCSPRSGDLSVYWYQQSLDQGLQFLIQYYNGEERAKGNILERFSAQQFPDLHSELNLSSLELGDSALYFCASSATGTGELFFGEGSRLTVL.

The V and J genes are TRBV6-1 and TRBJ1-5, with D hard to call. CDR1 is MNHNS, CDR2 SASEGT, per germline. The CDR3 spans 14 residues. V dropped 6 bases and J dropped 1 base, with 10 bases sitting between them. In nucleotides, the CDR3 is TGTGCCAGCAGCCTAATGAAGAGCAATCAGCCCCAGCATTTT. Protein: CASSLMKSNQPQHF.

Turning to this clone: Other DNA sequences in the same sample also yield this CDR3. V is TRBV19 and J is TRBJ1-2; possible D gene TRBD1, 5 bases. This CDR3 has 15 amino acids. The germline V gene has CDR1 LNHDA and CDR2 SQIVND (reference sequence). V lost 7 bases, J lost 5 bases, and 20 bases lay in between. CDR3 amino acids: CASTLPGRAAYGYTF. CDR3 nucleotides: TGTGCCAGTACCCTTCCGGGACGGGCAGCTTATGGCTACACCTTC.

The rearrangement links TRBV6-1 to TRBJ1-5, with D possibly being TRBD1 (5 bases). Germline V gene sequence: CDR1 MNHNS, CDR2 SASEGT. V lost 7 bases and J lost 6, with 19 bases in between. The CDR3 spans 15 residues. In DNA, the CDR3 is TGTGCCAGCACCGAGTGGGCAGGGAGTAGTCAGCCCCAGCATTTT. Amino acids: CASTEWAGSSQPQHF.

The V and J genes are TRBV7-9 and TRBJ2-7; TRBD2 agrees at 10 bases. Germline CDR1 reads SEHNR; CDR2 reads FQNEAQ (reference sequence). The CDR3 length is 15 residues. V shed 3 bases and J 6 bases; nucleotides not matched to a gene: 8. CDR3 coding DNA: TGTGCCAGCAGCTTGGACAGCGGGAGGGCCGGCGAGCAGTACTTC. The encoded protein is CASSLDSGRAGEQYF.

The chain is built from TRBV5-6 and TRBJ1-4, with D tentatively TRBD1 (5 bases). The germline CDR1 and CDR2 sequences are SGHDT and YYEEEE. The CDR3 spans 19 residues. Trimming shortened V by 0 bases and J by 4 bases, and 22 bases separated the two germline ends. This CDR3 reads CASSLAFFGGSSHNEKLFF. The DNA for the CDR3 is TGTGCCAGCAGCTTGGCCTTCTTCGGGGGGTCGTCTCATAATGAAAAACTGTTTTTT.

This sequence joins TRBV9 and TRBJ2-1; the D gene is possibly TRBD2 (5 bases). Germline-derived CDR1 and CDR2 are SGDLS and YYNGEE. The V end was cut by 0 bases, the J end by 3 bases, with 10 bases between. CDR3 length: 15 residues. The CDR3 reads CASSVVAEDYNEQFF. The CDR3, as DNA: TGTGCCAGCAGCGTAGTGGCGGAGGACTACAATGAGCAGTTCTTC. Together with reference TRBV9 and TRBJ2-1, the CDR3 gives the full variable domain: DSGVTQTPKHLITATGQRVTLRCSPRSGDLSVYWYQQSLDQGLQFLIQYYNGEERAKGNILERFSAQQFPDLHSELNLSSLELGDSALYFCASSVVAEDYNEQFFGPGTRLTVL.

This clone was found a few times. The chain links TRBV4-2 to TRBJ2-7; D is tentatively TRBD1 or TRBD2 (5 bases each). CDR1 is LGHNA and CDR2 is YNFKEQ in the germline V gene. The V end was cut by 4 bases, the J end by 0 bases, with 13 bases between. The CDR3 has 15 residues. The CDR3 is CASSPTGGNSYEQYF. The CDR3 nucleotides are TGTGCCAGCAGCCCTACTGGGGGTAACTCCTACGAGCAGTACTTC.

The V gene is TRBV28, the J gene TRBJ1-2, with D uncertain. The CDR3 sequence is 13 residues long. The V gene lost 8 bases and the J gene lost 1 base, with 11 bases spanning the gap. Germline CDR1 reads MDHEN; CDR2 reads SYDVKM. Written as DNA, the CDR3 is TGTGCCAGCGGTGCCCTACTTAACTATGGCTACACCTTC. It encodes CASGALLNYGYTF.

V and J are TRBV18 and TRBJ2-3, with D unclear. V was pared by 4 bases and J by 1 base, with 9 bases between. The CDR3 has 14 residues. Germline V gives CDR1 KGHSH, CDR2 LQKENI. As DNA, the CDR3 is TGTGCCAGCTCACGGACCCAGGGCACAGATACGCAGTATTTT. Protein sequence: CASSRTQGTDTQYF.

This clone appeared once. This chain joins TRBV4-2 and TRBJ1-5; D not certain. Germline CDR1 is LGHNA and CDR2 is YNFKEQ. V gave up 1 base and J gave up 0 bases, with 4 bases separating them. The CDR3 contains 14 residues. This CDR3 is CASSQAYSNQPQHF. The CDR3 region has the DNA TGTGCCAGCAGCCAAGCGTATAGCAATCAGCCCCAGCATTTT.

J is TRBJ1-5 and V is TRBV6-5; D gene unclear. V was trimmed by 5 bases and J by 4 bases, leaving 9 bases between them. The CDR3 is made up of 13 amino acids. In germline, CDR1 is MNHEY, CDR2 SVGAGI. The CDR3 here is CASSREWNQPQHF. CDR3 coding DNA: TGTGCCAGCAGTCGAGAATGGAATCAGCCCCAGCATTTT.